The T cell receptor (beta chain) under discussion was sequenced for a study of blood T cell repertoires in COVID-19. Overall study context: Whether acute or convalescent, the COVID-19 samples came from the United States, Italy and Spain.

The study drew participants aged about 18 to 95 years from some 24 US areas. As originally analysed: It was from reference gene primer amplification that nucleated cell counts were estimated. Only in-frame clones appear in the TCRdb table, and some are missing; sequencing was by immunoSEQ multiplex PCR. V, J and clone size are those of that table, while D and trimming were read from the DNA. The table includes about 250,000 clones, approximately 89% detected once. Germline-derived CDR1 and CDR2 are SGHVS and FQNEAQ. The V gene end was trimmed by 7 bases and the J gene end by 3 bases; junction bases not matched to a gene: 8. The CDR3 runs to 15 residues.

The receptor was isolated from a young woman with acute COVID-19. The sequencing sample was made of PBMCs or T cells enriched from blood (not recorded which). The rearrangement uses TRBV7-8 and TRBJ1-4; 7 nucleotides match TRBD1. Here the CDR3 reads CASNPQGQSNEKLFF. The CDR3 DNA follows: TGTGCCAGCAACCCCCAGGGACAGTCTAATGAAAAACTGTTTTTT.